The 3 T cell receptor beta chains below come from one sample, sequenced in a study of T cell repertoires in cytomegalovirus infection. TCRdb reanalysed the reads using MiXCR and keeps one entry per CDR3 protein. The data contain about 130,000 distinct CDR3 sequences, around 30% of them singletons. These TCRs are of unknown antigen specificity. The material was CD8+ T cells from cultured PBMCs, obtained from culture after CMV antigen stimulation. These receptors originate from a human donor in good health (CMV status not recorded). Some clones in this sample may be carry-over from other donors' samples.

This clonotype has just one count. This chain links TRBV12-3 or TRBV12-4 with TRBJ2-1; TRBD2 matches at 12 bases. The CDR3 loop spans 17 amino acids. With V trimmed by 7 bases and J by 5 bases, 12 bases remained unmatched. The CDR3 loop reads CASTPMKGLAGNNEQFF. In DNA form, the CDR3 reads TGTGCCAGCACACCCATGAAAGGACTAGCGGGAAACAATGAGCAGTTCTTC.

J is TRBJ2-1 and V is TRBV7-9, with TRBD1 as a possible D gene (6 bases). The V end was cut by 1 base, the J end by 9 bases, with 10 bases between. The CDR3 covers 13 residues. The V gene's germline CDR1 is SEHNR and CDR2 FQNEAQ (reference sequence). CDR3 residues: CASSLGGTIEQFF. DNA for the CDR3: TGTGCCAGCAGCTTAGGAGGGACAATTGAGCAGTTCTTC.

V is TRBV6-5 and J is TRBJ1-1; no clear D. This CDR3 region has 14 residues. Looked up from germline, CDR1 is MNHEY and CDR2 is SVGAGI. Deletions cut 5 bases from V and 3 bases from J, with 13 bases between. The CDR3 DNA is TGTGCCAGCAGTCCCCAGGTTGGTGACACTGAAGCTTTCTTT. It specifies CASSPQVGDTEAFF.